This T cell receptor beta chain was obtained from a study of blood T cell repertoires in COVID-19. Study-wide background: The United States, Italy and Spain were the sources of the acute and convalescent COVID-19 samples. T cells, B-cell-depleted T cells, or PBMCs provided the cDNA or gDNA that served as material.

Methods used by the authors: Reference gene primers were amplified, and this amplification served to estimate nucleated cell counts. This table comes from immunoSEQ multiplex PCR, and its TCRdb copy is limited to in-frame clones, with some not included. V, J and clone size are those of that table, while D and trimming were read from the DNA. The top ten hold about 4.3% of the sample, which has 470,000 or so clones, around nine tenths seen once. The CDR3 runs 11 residues. The ends were cut back, 6 bases at V and 11 bases at J, with 13 bases in the middle. The germline V gene has CDR1 MNHEY and CDR2 SVGAGI.

The chain is built from TRBV6-5 and TRBJ1-1, with a possible D match to TRBD1 (6 bases). The clonotype was recovered from a woman in her twenties or thirties with acute or convalescent COVID-19. Source material: peripheral blood. The CDR3 is CASRSNREAFF. DNA of the CDR3: TGTGCCAGCAGATCCAACAGGGAGGCTTTCTTT.